The 25 T cell receptor beta chains below all came from one sample that was sequenced in a study of radiation and T cells in renal cell carcinoma. Stated time point: blood 2 weeks post-SBRT. Treatment of the sample: 15 Gy SBRT to primary tumor, nephrectomy 4 weeks later. Clones were read by immunoSEQ multiplex PCR, and TCRdb kept only the in-frame ones, dropping some. The table has roughly 130,000 clones, about 88% seen once. This specimen was blood, taken from a patient whose treatment included radiotherapy and nephrectomy. The receptors come from a woman between 70 and 85 years old with renal cell carcinoma.

This chain links TRBV28 with TRBJ1-5; 10 bases line up with TRBD1. This CDR3 has 15 amino acids. The J segment lost 4 bases and the V segment lost 5 bases, leaving 5 bases of the junction unmatched. The germline CDR1 and CDR2 sequences are MDHEN and SYDVKM. As DNA, the CDR3 is TGTGCCAGCAGTCCAGGACAGGGGGTGAATCAGCCCCAGCATTTT. Its translation is CASSPGQGVNQPQHF.

This rearrangement joins TRBV5-4 to TRBJ1-1; D possibly corresponds to TRBD1 (5 bases). V was pared by 5 bases and J by 3 bases, with 17 bases between. The germline V gene encodes CDR1 SGHNT and CDR2 YYREEE (reference sequence). This CDR3 is 15 amino acids long. The CDR3 DNA reads as TGTGCCAGCAGGGGTGGGGCCCCCTCGGACACTGAAGCTTTCTTT. Protein sequence: CASRGGAPSDTEAFF.

This clone was seen a few times. The genes are TRBV30 and TRBJ1-1; 8 nucleotides align to TRBD1. The CDR3 loop spans 14 amino acids. In germline, CDR1 is GTSNPN, CDR2 SVGIG (reference sequence). The J segment lost 7 bases and the V segment lost 3 bases, leaving 10 bases of the junction unmatched. CDR3 protein: CAWSPTGAGNEAFF. The CDR3 DNA reads as TGTGCCTGGAGCCCGACAGGGGCTGGTAATGAAGCTTTCTTT.

This sequence joins TRBV27 and TRBJ2-7, with 9 bases fitting TRBD1. Trimming at V came to 5 bases and at J to 4 bases, leaving 9 bases not matched to a gene. Germline values: CDR1 MNHEY, CDR2 SMNVEV (reference sequence). The length of the CDR3 is 15 residues. CDR3 in amino acids: CASSLTGTGRYEQYF. CDR3 DNA: TGTGCCAGCAGTCTAACCGGGACAGGGCGATACGAGCAGTACTTC.

The chain uses TRBV7-2 and TRBJ1-1; D is possibly TRBD1 (5 bases). Germline lookup yields CDR1 SGHTA and CDR2 FQGNSA. V was cut by 1 base and J by 12 bases, with 12 bases left in between. The CDR3 is 12 amino acids. The CDR3 sequence is CASSLGGRKTFF. CDR3 DNA: TGTGCCAGCAGCTTAGGGGGCAGGAAAACTTTCTTT.

This rearrangement joins TRBV5-1 to TRBJ2-1; D not resolved. The germline CDR1 and CDR2 sequences are SGHRS and YFSETQ. V gave up 4 bases and J gave up 0 bases, with 14 bases separating them. The CDR3 is made up of 16 amino acids. The CDR3 DNA is TGCGCCAGCAGCCAAGGACGGCCGAACTCCTACAATGAGCAGTTCTTC. It specifies CASSQGRPNSYNEQFF.

The genes are TRBV7-2 and TRBJ1-4; D unclear. Germline loops: CDR1 SGHTA, CDR2 FQGNSA. V lost 1 base and J 8 bases, leaving 17 bases between the germline ends. The CDR3 has 16 amino acids. CDR3 in DNA: TGTGCCAGCAGCTTAGGGACTCTGGGCGGATTCGAAAAACTGTTTTTT. Translating gives CASSLGTLGGFEKLFF.

V usage is TRBV4-3 and J usage is TRBJ1-4; D is uncertain. The CDR3 covers 16 residues. The V gene lost 1 base and the J gene lost 0 bases, with 9 bases spanning the gap. Germline V gene lookup returns CDR1 LGHNA and CDR2 YSLEER. In DNA, the CDR3 is TGCGCCAGCAGCCAAGCGCCGGGGACAACTAATGAAAAACTGTTTTTT. It encodes CASSQAPGTTNEKLFF.

The chain is built from TRBV10-1 and TRBJ1-5, with no clear D. The germline V and J ends were trimmed by 7 bases and 6 bases, with 13 bases remaining between them. The germline CDR1 and CDR2 sequences are WNHNN and SYGVQD (reference sequence). CDR3 length: 13 amino acids. The CDR3 DNA sequence: TGCGCCAGCACCACCCGGCTGGTTCAGCCCCAGCATTTT. Its translation: CASTTRLVQPQHF.

The rearrangement uses TRBV5-6 and TRBJ1-2; 7 nucleotides match TRBD1. J gave up 8 bases and V 4 bases, and 11 bases lay outside the gene matches. The CDR3 spans 14 residues. Germline V gene lookup returns CDR1 SGHDT and CDR2 YYEEEE. CDR3 amino acids: CASSQWAGGLGYTF. CDR3 DNA sequence: TGTGCCAGCAGCCAATGGGCAGGGGGATTGGGCTACACCTTC.

The chain couples TRBV11-3 to TRBJ2-5; 8 bases align to TRBD2. The CDR3 length is 16 residues. The ends lost 2 bases at V and 0 bases at J; junction bases unmatched: 5. Per germline, CDR1 SGHNT and CDR2 YENEEA. CDR3 residues: CASSLHGRGNQETQYF. CDR3 DNA sequence: TGTGCCAGCAGCTTACACGGGAGGGGGAACCAAGAGACCCAGTACTTC.

This sequence joins TRBV5-4 and TRBJ2-1; D is perhaps TRBD2 (5 bases). V was shortened by 2 bases and J by 2 bases, with 8 bases between the two germline ends. Germline V gene lookup returns CDR1 SGHNT and CDR2 YYREEE (reference sequence). This CDR3 has 14 amino acids. For the CDR3, the DNA is TGTGCCAGCAGCTTCCGGGGTACCTACAATGAGCAGTTCTTC. It translates to CASSFRGTYNEQFF.

This clone was picked up a small number of times. The rearrangement uses TRBV30 and TRBJ1-1; 8 bases line up with TRBD1. From germline, CDR1 is GTSNPN and CDR2 SVGIG (reference sequence). Germline trimming cut 3 bases from V and 3 bases from J; bases unmatched to any gene: 3. The CDR3 length is 13 residues. The CDR3 DNA is TGTGCCTGGAGGGCGGACAGGGACACTGAAGCTTTCTTT. This gives the protein CAWRADRDTEAFF. Variable domain in full (rest from reference TRBV30 and TRBJ1-1): SQTIHQWPATLVQPVGSPLSLECTVEGTSNPNLYWYRQAAGRGLQLLFYSVGIGQISSEVPQNLSASRPQDRQFILSSKKLLLSDSGFYLCAWRADRDTEAFFGQGTRLTVV.

The gene calls are TRBV5-4 and TRBJ1-1; 7 bases line up with TRBD1. With V trimmed by 4 bases and J by 0 bases, 6 bases remained unmatched. The V gene's germline CDR1 is SGHNT and CDR2 YYREEE (reference sequence). The length of the CDR3 is 15 residues. CDR3 DNA: TGTGCCAGCAGCCCCGGACAGGCTATGAACACTGAAGCTTTCTTT. Translation gives CASSPGQAMNTEAFF.

The J gene is TRBJ1-2, the V gene TRBV27; no clear D. The V gene lost 4 bases and the J gene lost 2 bases, with 11 bases spanning the gap. Germline CDR1 is MNHEY and CDR2 is SMNVEV (reference sequence). The length of the CDR3 is 14 residues. CDR3 nucleotide sequence: TGTGCCAGCAGTTCTAGTGGGAGCAACTATGGCTACACCTTC. It codes for CASSSSGSNYGYTF.

This clone was seen a single time. The genes are TRBV4-1 and TRBJ1-2, with unresolved D. Trimming stripped 1 base from V and 4 bases from J, with 7 bases between. The CDR3 sequence is 13 residues long. In germline, CDR1 is MGHRA, CDR2 YSYEKL. The CDR3 coding sequence is TGCGCCAGCAGCCAAGGTCCGGGCTATGGCTACACCTTC. Encoded protein: CASSQGPGYGYTF.

The chain joins TRBV7-9 to TRBJ1-3; 9 bases fit TRBD1. V shed 5 bases and J 1 base; nucleotides not matched to a gene: 6. The CDR3 extends over 16 amino acids. CDR1 and CDR2 from the germline V gene are SEHNR and FQNEAQ (reference sequence). The CDR3 sequence: CASSQGQGSSGNTIYF. CDR3 bases: TGTGCCAGCAGCCAGGGACAGGGCAGTTCTGGAAACACCATATATTTT.

This clone was detected only once. The DNA of the CDR3 is TGCGCCAGCAGCTTCCCTGGGGACAGGTCACAAGAGACCCAGTACTTC. Amino acid sequence: CASSFPGDRSQETQYF. V and J are TRBV5-1 and TRBJ2-5, with 8 bases matching TRBD1. This CDR3 comprises 16 residues. The germline V gene encodes CDR1 SGHRS and CDR2 YFSETQ. J was trimmed by 2 bases and V by 2 bases; bases with no gene match: 8.

The chain uses TRBV30 and TRBJ2-5; D may be TRBD2 (6 bases). V was trimmed by 8 bases and J by 4 bases, leaving 17 bases between them. This CDR3 comprises 13 residues. The germline CDR1 and CDR2 sequences are GTSNPN and SVGIG (reference sequence). CDR3 sequence reads: CAGGLLGPETQYF. CDR3 sequence (DNA): TGTGCCGGAGGGTTGTTGGGCCCAGAGACCCAGTACTTC. The whole variable domain, filled in from reference TRBV30 and TRBJ2-5, reads SQTIHQWPATLVQPVGSPLSLECTVEGTSNPNLYWYRQAAGRGLQLLFYSVGIGQISSEVPQNLSASRPQDRQFILSSKKLLLSDSGFYLCAGGLLGPETQYFGPGTRLLVL.

J is TRBJ2-3 and V is TRBV27; TRBD2 agrees at 11 bases. CDR1 MNHEY and CDR2 SMNVEV come from the germline V gene (reference sequence). V trimming: 5 bases; J trimming: 3 bases; junction bases outside the gene matches: 13. The CDR3 has 18 amino acids. The DNA of the CDR3 is TGTGCCAGCAGTAACTTAGCGGGGGGGCTGAGAAAGACAGATACGCAGTATTTT. Translation gives CASSNLAGGLRKTDTQYF.

The rearrangement joins TRBV5-1 to TRBJ2-1; 11 bases line up with TRBD2. The V segment lost 1 base and the J segment 7 bases; nucleotides outside the gene matches: 7. Germline V CDR1 and CDR2: SGHRS, YFSETQ. The CDR3 totals 16 residues. CDR3 amino acids: CASSLSLAGGQNEQFF. The CDR3 nucleotides are TGCGCCAGCAGCTTGTCTTTAGCGGGGGGGCAAAATGAGCAGTTCTTC.

The chain links TRBV5-1 to TRBJ1-5; 7 bases align to TRBD1. The length of the CDR3 is 13 residues. CDR1 and CDR2 (germline): SGHRS, YFSETQ. V was clipped by 5 bases and J by 9 bases; unmatched bases: 8. The CDR3 DNA reads as TGCGCCAGCAGTCCAGGGGGAAGTTCGCCCCAGCATTTT. Its translation is CASSPGGSSPQHF.

The J gene is TRBJ1-5, the V gene TRBV2; TRBD1 might be the D (5 bases). The CDR3 has 14 residues. Germline V gene data show CDR1 as SNHLY and CDR2 as FYNNEI. The V end lost 8 bases, the J end lost 3 bases, and 14 bases lay between the germline ends. The CDR3 nucleotides are TGTGCCAGCGACCGGGACCTTTTCAATCAGCCCCAGCATTTT. This translates into CASDRDLFNQPQHF.

This chain links TRBV5-1 with TRBJ1-3, with TRBD1 matching 8 bases. From germline, CDR1 is SGHRS and CDR2 YFSETQ. This CDR3 is 14 amino acids long. After removal of 3 bases from V and 4 bases from J, the junction contained 3 bases not matched to a gene. The CDR3 reads CASSWDRSGNTIYF. Here the CDR3 DNA reads TGCGCCAGCAGCTGGGACAGGTCCGGAAACACCATATATTTT.

The rearrangement links TRBV5-6 to TRBJ1-6, with D perhaps TRBD1 (6 bases). The V end was cut by 3 bases, the J end by 9 bases, with 13 bases between. This CDR3 has 14 amino acids. The germline V gene has CDR1 SGHDT and CDR2 YYEEEE. The CDR3 DNA sequence: TGTGCCAGCAGCTCCACAGGGTCAGGTTCACCCCTCCACTTT. Residues: CASSSTGSGSPLHF.